This T cell receptor (beta chain) was identified in a study of T cell responses to AZD1222 COVID-19 vaccine. The study's findings and limits: The donors showed a predominance of white British ancestry and of females, with possible underestimation of clonal diversity. Two AZD1222 administrations were followed by greater Spike-specific TCR breadth and depth.

The CDR3 loop spans 14 amino acids. The V segment lost 5 bases and the J segment 6 bases; nucleotides outside the gene matches: 6. CDR1 and CDR2 from the germline V gene are LNHDA and SQIVND (reference sequence). The table came from immunoSEQ multiplex PCR; TCRdb's copy has only in-frame clones and leaves some out. Among fewer than 300,000 clones listed, more than 85% were seen once. A note on this clone: What it binds is unknown.

The origin of this receptor is an adult in good health. Sequenced here: peripheral blood, sampled on day 0 of AZD1222 vaccination. This chain uses TRBV19 with TRBJ1-5, with 8 positions matching TRBD1. In nucleotides, the CDR3 is TGTGCCAGTAGTCCCACAGGGGGATTTCAGCCCCAGCATTTT. Protein product: CASSPTGGFQPQHF.